The rows below give T cell receptor beta chains drawn from one sample of a study of T cells after yellow fever vaccination. MiXCR, applied by TCRdb to the 5' RACE reads, yields one record per CDR3 protein. Among about 330,000 distinct CDR3 sequences, over 3.5% were seen once, and the ten largest hold 20% to 25%. The sequencing used PBMCs, collected 5 days after the yellow fever booster vaccination. Receptors originate from a man aged 18 to 30 who received the YFV17D yellow fever vaccine. Each CDR3 is given with its conserved first and last residue. Each record gives: clone size, J gene, D gene, V gene, CDR3 DNA, CDR3 protein. A D gene is named only where the DNA matches it firmly. Size is omitted from some rows. Given values are once, few, many or a class for expanded clones.

>.|TRBJ1-2|.|TRBV24-1
TGTGCCACCAGTGCCGAGAAGAGCTATGGCTACACCTTC
CATSAEKSYGYTF
>many|TRBJ2-2|.|TRBV18
TGTGCCAGCTCACCAAGGTTTGCCGGGGAGCTGTTTTTT
CASSPRFAGELFF
>.|TRBJ2-2|.|TRBV4-3
TGCGCCAGCAGCCAAGATGGTGGGGACGGTACCGGGGAGCTGTTTTTT
CASSQDGGDGTGELFF
>many|TRBJ2-4|.|TRBV7-3
TGTGCCAGCAGCTTGGGAAGGGAGGACATTCAGTACTTC
CASSLGREDIQYF
>.|TRBJ1-1|.|TRBV3-1
TGTGCCAGCAGCTCCCTGAAGGGCTTAGGGCCTGAAGCTTTCTTT
CASSSLKGLGPEAFF
>few|TRBJ2-3|TRBD2|TRBV24-1
TGTGCCACCAGTGCTGTCGAGCGGGGGGCCCAGTATTTT
CATSAVERGAQYF
>.|TRBJ2-1|TRBD2|TRBV7-9
TGTGCCAGCAGTCTTACTAGCGGTGAGCAGTTCTTC
CASSLTSGEQFF
>many|TRBJ2-3|.|TRBV5-1
TGCGCCAGCAGCTTGGGTACAGGGACAGATACGCAGTATTTT
CASSLGTGTDTQYF
>.|TRBJ2-5|TRBD2|TRBV6-1
TGTGCCAGCAGTGCCGGGACTACCCTAGGGACCCAGTACTTC
CASSAGTTLGTQYF
>few|TRBJ2-1|TRBD2|TRBV6-2/TRBV6-3
TGTGCCAGCAGTTACAGGGGGACTAGCGGGTCCGTCTCCTACAATGAGCAGTTCTTC
CASSYRGTSGSVSYNEQFF
>.|TRBJ2-2|TRBD1|TRBV18
TGTGCCAGCAAGGATTTGACAGGGGGATCGACCACCGGGGAGCTGTTTTTT
CASKDLTGGSTTGELFF
>many|TRBJ2-4|TRBD2|TRBV7-2
TGTGCCAGCAGCCCCGGGCTTCTAACGGGGGGGCCGGGAGTCAAAAACATTCAGTACTTC
CASSPGLLTGGPGVKNIQYF
>.|TRBJ1-1|.|TRBV10-3
TGTGCCATCAGTAATGGGGCCCCTGAAGCTTTCTTT
CAISNGAPEAFF
>.|TRBJ1-1|TRBD1|TRBV7-2
TGTGCCAGCAGCTTAGGGACAGGGGGTAGGATCGGTTTCTTT
CASSLGTGGRIGFF
>.|TRBJ1-6|.|TRBV7-9
TGTGCCAGCAGTCAGGGTTTCAATTCACCCCTCCACTTT
CASSQGFNSPLHF
>.|TRBJ1-2|TRBD1|TRBV4-1
TGCGCCAGCAGCCAAACTCCGGGACAGAAATATGGCTACACCTTC
CASSQTPGQKYGYTF
>many|TRBJ1-1|TRBD1|TRBV6-1
TGTGCCAGCAGGATGGGACAGTGGGTTGAAGCTTTCTTT
CASRMGQWVEAFF
>.|TRBJ2-7|TRBD1|TRBV20-1
TGCAGTGCAACGACAGGGGATTACGAGCAGTACTTC
CSATTGDYEQYF
>many|TRBJ1-3|.|TRBV12-3/TRBV12-4
TGTGCCAACAACCCAGGGACTGGAAACACCATATATTTT
CANNPGTGNTIYF
>many|TRBJ1-1|.|TRBV11-2
TGTGCCAGCAGCTTATGGGGGGATTGGACTGAAGCTTTCTTT
CASSLWGDWTEAFF
>few|TRBJ2-7|.|TRBV11-2
TGTGCCAGCAGCCCCGGACTCTCCTACGAGCAGTACTTC
CASSPGLSYEQYF
>.|TRBJ2-1|TRBD1|TRBV12-3/TRBV12-4
TGTGCCAGCAGTCGGGACAGGGTGTTCTTC
CASSRDRVFF
>.|TRBJ1-5|.|TRBV7-9
TGTGCCAGCAGCTTAGCCCTAGTAGGGGGCAATCAGCCCCAGCATTTT
CASSLALVGGNQPQHF
>many|TRBJ2-4|.|TRBV12-3/TRBV12-4
TGTGCCAGCAGGGGGGCAAACATTCAGTACTTC
CASRGANIQYF
>.|TRBJ2-5|.|TRBV5-6
TGTGCCAGCAGCGCGGCCAGTGCCCAAGAGACCCAGTACTTC
CASSAASAQETQYF
>few|TRBJ2-1|TRBD2|TRBV5-1
TGCGCCAGCAGCTTGGCCGGGACTAGCGGAACTGAGCAGTTCTTC
CASSLAGTSGTEQFF
>.|TRBJ2-6|.|TRBV11-2
TGTGCCAGCAGGCAAGGCCGGGGCGAGGGGTTTGGTGGGGCCAACGTCCTGACTTTC
CASRQGRGEGFGGANVLTF
>.|TRBJ2-5|TRBD2|TRBV5-1
TGCGCCAGCAGCGCTGGGACTAGCGAGGGGGAGACCCAGTACTTC
CASSAGTSEGETQYF
>few|TRBJ1-6|TRBD1|TRBV7-6
TGTGCCAGCAGCGGAGGGGGCGGGGGTTCACCCCTCCACTTT
CASSGGGGGSPLHF
>many|TRBJ1-4|TRBD1|TRBV6-5
TGTGCCAGCAGGCGAAAGGGGGCCACAACTAATGAAAAACTGTTTTTT
CASRRKGATTNEKLFF
>.|TRBJ2-3|.|TRBV19
TGTGCCAGTAGTCCCTGGACTCAAAAGACAGATACGCAGTATTTT
CASSPWTQKTDTQYF
>.|TRBJ2-1|.|TRBV20-1
TGCAGTGCGTGGGGGCCCTACGATGATGAGCAGTTCTTC
CSAWGPYDDEQFF
>.|TRBJ1-3|.|TRBV10-3
TGTGCCATCAGTGCTGGCAGCTCTGGAAACACCATATATTTT
CAISAGSSGNTIYF
>.|TRBJ1-5|.|TRBV10-2
TGCGCCAGCGGGTTAGGGGTGGGCAATCAGCCCCAGCATTTT
CASGLGVGNQPQHF
>many|TRBJ2-7|.|TRBV5-1
TGCGCCAGCAGCTTGGCCGCGACGAATGCCTACGAGCAGTACTTC
CASSLAATNAYEQYF
>many|TRBJ2-3|TRBD1|TRBV4-3
TGCGCCAGCAGCCTAGGGACAGTAACAGATACGCAGTATTTT
CASSLGTVTDTQYF
>few|TRBJ2-1|TRBD2|TRBV27
TGTGCCAGCAGTTTTCGTAGGCGGGGGGCAGACAATGAGCAGTTCTTC
CASSFRRRGADNEQFF
>.|TRBJ2-3|TRBD2|TRBV20-1
TGCAGTGCTGGAAGATGGGAGGGGCCAAGCACAGATACGCAGTATTTT
CSAGRWEGPSTDTQYF